The 23 T cell receptor beta chains listed next were all sequenced from one sample in a study of long-term antiretroviral therapy in people with HIV (dated by TCRdb to between 2021 and 2022). Sequencing of the TRB variable region was done with the immunoSEQ hsTCRB v3.0 assay at survey level resolution. Here the immuneACCESS table is served through TCRdb, limited to in-frame sequences with V and J called. Missing clones are a known gap in these copies; in checked studies unresolved V genes cover under half, and the rest lacks a known reason. In this sample the table shows roughly 14,000 clones, 70% to 85% of which occur a single time. In total, the top ten clones hold 15% to 20% of the sample. This sample comprised unsorted PBMCs, obtained just before starting antiretroviral therapy. These receptors were collected from a man aged 35-49 years with HIV.

This chain joins TRBV6-1 and TRBJ2-7, with D possibly TRBD1 on 5 matching bases. The CDR3 spans 18 residues. Between the trimmed V and J ends, which lost 2 bases and 2 bases, there was a span of 22 bases. The V gene's germline CDR1 is MNHNS and CDR2 SASEGT. CDR3 sequence (DNA): TGTGCCAGCAGTGAACGAGCCGCAGTGCACAGGTCGCCCTACGAGCAGTACTTC. Translating it yields CASSERAAVHRSPYEQYF.

The CDR3 spells CASRLGGHTEAFF. The CDR3 region has the DNA TGTGCCAGCAGGCTGGGGGGTCATACTGAAGCTTTCTTT. The gene calls are TRBV6-5 and TRBJ1-1; perhaps TRBD1 as D (5 bases). Germline values: CDR1 MNHEY, CDR2 SVGAGI. CDR3 length: 13 amino acids. V was trimmed by 6 bases and J by 5 bases, leaving 13 bases between them.

The chain combines TRBV11-2 with TRBJ2-2; D not certain. Trimming removed 1 base at V and 6 bases at J, with 9 bases between. Germline V lookup: CDR1 SGHAT, CDR2 FQNNGV. The length of the CDR3 is 14 residues. CDR3 sequence (DNA): TGTGCCAGCAGCTTAGGTCTGACTCCCGGGGAGCTGTTTTTT. It translates to CASSLGLTPGELFF.

This rearrangement joins TRBV11-1 to TRBJ2-7; 7 bases match TRBD1. The trim removed 5 bases at V and 5 bases at J, leaving 24 bases unmatched. The CDR3 is made up of 19 amino acids. Germline values: CDR1 SGHAT, CDR2 FQDESV (reference sequence). The CDR3 reads CASSPGGAGASAFNNEQYF. The CDR3 DNA follows: TGTGCCAGCAGCCCAGGGGGAGCAGGGGCGAGCGCCTTTAATAACGAGCAGTACTTC.

V gene TRBV5-6 combines with J gene TRBJ1-2, with D possibly TRBD1 on 5 matching bases. Germline CDR1 SGHDT, CDR2 YYEEEE. This CDR3 has 12 residues. V lost 9 bases and J lost 2, with 11 bases in between. As DNA, the CDR3 is TGTGCCACCGGGACGCCCAACTATGGCTACACCTTC. This translates into CATGTPNYGYTF.

The V gene is TRBV7-6, the J gene TRBJ2-7, with D unresolved. Trimming removed 6 bases from V and 4 bases from J, with 13 bases in between. The CDR3 consists of 13 residues. Germline V gene lookup returns CDR1 SGHVS and CDR2 FNYEAQ. This CDR3 reads CASSPRVGYEQYF. The CDR3 region has the DNA TGTGCCAGCAGTCCTAGAGTGGGTTACGAGCAGTACTTC.

This chain uses TRBV6-1 with TRBJ1-2; maybe TRBD1 (6 bases). Looked up from germline, CDR1 is MNHNS and CDR2 is SASEGT. The CDR3 contains 13 residues. Trimming pared 0 bases from V and 6 bases from J, leaving 8 bases between. The CDR3 DNA reads TGTGCCAGCAGTGAAGCGGACAGAAATGGCTACACCTTC. This codes for CASSEADRNGYTF.

The gene calls are TRBV6-1 and TRBJ1-1, with 8 bases matching TRBD1. CDR3 length equals 14 residues. The trim removed 2 bases at V and 3 bases at J, leaving 2 bases unmatched. The germline V gene has CDR1 MNHNS and CDR2 SASEGT. Written as DNA, the CDR3 is TGTGCCAGCAGTGAATCAGGGGGCCACACTGAAGCTTTCTTT. Translation: CASSESGGHTEAFF.

This rearrangement joins TRBV7-2 to TRBJ2-2; either TRBD1 or TRBD2 may fit D (5 bases each). The CDR3 is made up of 16 amino acids. Germline V CDR1 and CDR2: SGHTA, FQGNSA. With 5 bases removed from V and 3 bases from J, the gap between germline ends came to 16 bases. The CDR3 DNA reads TGTGCCAGCAGCGATCGACGAGGGGTTGACACCGGGGAGCTGTTTTTT. Residues: CASSDRRGVDTGELFF.

The chain uses TRBV10-3 and TRBJ1-2, with a weak D call TRBD1 (5 bases). V lost 4 bases, J lost 4 bases, and 16 bases lay in between. CDR1 is ENHRY, CDR2 SYGVKD, per germline. The CDR3 totals 15 residues. The CDR3 loop is CAISGANQGTYGYTF. The DNA for the CDR3 is TGTGCCATCAGTGGTGCAAATCAGGGCACCTATGGCTACACCTTC.

The rearrangement joins TRBV2 to TRBJ1-2; 9 bases are shared with TRBD1. In germline, CDR1 is SNHLY, CDR2 FYNNEI. The CDR3 sequence is 13 residues long. V gave up 3 bases and J gave up 5 bases; unmatched junction bases: 1. CDR3 residues: CASSEDRGYGYTF. The CDR3 DNA is TGTGCCAGCAGTGAGGACAGGGGATATGGCTACACCTTC.

This clone appeared once. The V gene is TRBV5-6, the J gene TRBJ2-2, with 8 positions matching TRBD1. In germline, CDR1 is SGHDT, CDR2 YYEEEE. Trimming at V came to 3 bases and at J to 5 bases, leaving 6 bases not matched to a gene. The CDR3 runs to 15 residues. The CDR3 protein is CASSSGQARTGELFF. CDR3 in DNA: TGTGCCAGCAGCTCGGGACAGGCGAGGACCGGGGAGCTGTTTTTT.

The chain has TRBV6-5 and TRBJ2-1; 7 positions agree with TRBD2. CDR3 length equals 13 residues. Trimming took 6 bases from V and 9 from J; bases not matched to a gene: 8. Germline values: CDR1 MNHEY, CDR2 SVGAGI. In DNA form, the CDR3 reads TGTGCCAGCAGCGAGCGGGATTCGATTGAGCAGTTCTTC. It codes for CASSERDSIEQFF.

The rearrangement links TRBV7-9 to TRBJ2-7; a possible D gene is TRBD2 (6 bases). Trimming left V 0 bases short and J 3 bases short, with 6 bases between. Germline CDR1 is SEHNR and CDR2 is FQNEAQ (reference sequence). The CDR3 contains 13 residues. The CDR3 sequence: CASSLAGGYEQYF. In DNA form, the CDR3 reads TGTGCCAGCAGCTTAGCGGGAGGCTACGAGCAGTACTTC.

This clone has just a few counts. The rearrangement links TRBV9 to TRBJ1-1, with D perhaps matching TRBD1 (6 bases). V was clipped by 3 bases and J by 3 bases, with 21 bases between them. The CDR3 sequence is 17 residues long. Germline values: CDR1 SGDLS, CDR2 YYNGEE. As DNA, the CDR3 is TGTGCCAGCAGCGCGGACAGCTCCCTGGGGTATTACACTGAAGCTTTCTTT. This codes for CASSADSSLGYYTEAFF.

This clone showed up just once. The chain joins TRBV7-9 to TRBJ2-2, with D possibly matching TRBD1 (5 bases). Germline lookup yields CDR1 SEHNR and CDR2 FQNEAQ (reference sequence). The CDR3 extends over 15 amino acids. The V end lost 7 bases, the J end lost 5 bases, and 17 bases lay between the germline ends. This chain's CDR3 is CASIPRGPGTGELFF. DNA of the CDR3: TGTGCCAGCATCCCAAGGGGCCCCGGAACCGGGGAGCTGTTTTTT.

This clone was seen once. The chain combines TRBV27 with TRBJ1-2, with 9 bases identical to TRBD1. The CDR3 contains 15 residues. V lost 7 bases and J lost 4; bases outside the gene matches: 10. Germline assignment: CDR1 MNHEY and CDR2 SMNVEV (reference sequence). The CDR3 DNA reads TGTGCCAGCAAGGACAGGGGAACCCGGGGCTATGGCTACACCTTC. It specifies CASKDRGTRGYGYTF.

This chain connects TRBV4-1 to TRBJ1-5; 10 bases align to TRBD1. Germline values: CDR1 MGHRA, CDR2 YSYEKL. V lost 0 bases and J lost 6; bases outside the gene matches: 5. The length of the CDR3 is 16 residues. CDR3 region: CASSQDGTGDGQPQHF. For the CDR3, the DNA is TGCGCCAGCAGCCAAGATGGGACAGGGGACGGTCAGCCCCAGCATTTT.

The chain couples TRBV18 to TRBJ1-4; D ambiguous. V lost 6 bases and J 8 bases, leaving 10 bases between the germline ends. The CDR3 sequence is 12 residues long. In germline, CDR1 is KGHSH, CDR2 LQKENI. The CDR3 reads CASSPGGEKLFF. For the CDR3, the DNA is TGTGCCAGCTCCCCAGGTGGAGAAAAACTGTTTTTT.

The chain combines TRBV5-1 with TRBJ1-5, with TRBD1 identical over 8 bases. V was pared by 4 bases and J by 0 bases, with 3 bases of the junction left unmatched. The CDR3 totals 15 residues. The V gene's germline CDR1 is SGHRS and CDR2 YFSETQ. CDR3 DNA: TGCGCCAGCAGCATTGGGACAGGTAGCAATCAGCCCCAGCATTTT. The encoded protein is CASSIGTGSNQPQHF.

The J gene is TRBJ2-2, the V gene TRBV21-1; the table's TRBD1 call for D was not verified on the DNA. TRBV21-1 is a recognized pseudogene. CDR3 length: 15 amino acids. The DNA for the CDR3 is TGTGCCAGCAGCAAAGGGGCTAAAAACACCGGGGAGCTGTTTTTT. Its protein product is CASSKGAKNTGELFF.

This chain joins TRBV19 and TRBJ1-5, with a weak D call TRBD1 (6 bases). The CDR3 sequence is 15 residues long. The ends were cut back, 2 bases at V and 5 bases at J, with 13 bases in the middle. From germline, CDR1 is LNHDA and CDR2 SQIVND (reference sequence). The CDR3 reads CASSITTGSYQPQHF. The DNA of the CDR3 is TGTGCCAGTAGTATAACGACAGGTTCCTATCAGCCCCAGCATTTT.

The rearrangement joins TRBV19 to TRBJ1-6; D is perhaps TRBD1 (6 bases). This CDR3 spans 15 amino acids. Trimming took 2 bases from V and 6 from J, leaving 11 bases between them. The germline V gene encodes CDR1 LNHDA and CDR2 SQIVND (reference sequence). The CDR3 here is CASSIQTGSNSPLHF. In DNA, the CDR3 is TGTGCCAGTAGTATACAAACAGGGAGTAATTCACCCCTCCACTTT.